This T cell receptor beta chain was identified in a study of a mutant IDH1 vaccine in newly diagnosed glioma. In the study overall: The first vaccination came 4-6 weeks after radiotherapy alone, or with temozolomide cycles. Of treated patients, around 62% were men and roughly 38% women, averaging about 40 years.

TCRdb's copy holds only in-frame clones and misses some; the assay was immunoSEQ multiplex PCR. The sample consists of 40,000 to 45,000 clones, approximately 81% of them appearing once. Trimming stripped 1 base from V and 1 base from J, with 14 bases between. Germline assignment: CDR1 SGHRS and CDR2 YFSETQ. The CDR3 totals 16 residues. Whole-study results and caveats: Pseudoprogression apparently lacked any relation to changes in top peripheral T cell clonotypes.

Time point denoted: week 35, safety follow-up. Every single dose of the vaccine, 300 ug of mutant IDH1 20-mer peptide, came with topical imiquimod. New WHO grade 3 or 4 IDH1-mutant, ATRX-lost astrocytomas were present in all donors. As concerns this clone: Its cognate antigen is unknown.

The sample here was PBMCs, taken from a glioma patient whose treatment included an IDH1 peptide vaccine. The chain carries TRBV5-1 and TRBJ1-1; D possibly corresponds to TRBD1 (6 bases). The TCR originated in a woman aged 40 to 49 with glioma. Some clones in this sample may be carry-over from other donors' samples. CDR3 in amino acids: CASSLFGGGGNTEAFF. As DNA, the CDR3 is TGCGCCAGCAGCTTGTTCGGAGGGGGAGGGAACACTGAAGCTTTCTTT.